This T cell receptor beta chain was found in a study of regulatory T cells in long-lasting Graves disease. V was trimmed by 10 bases and J by 6 bases, leaving 16 bases between them. Germline-derived CDR1 and CDR2 are MNHNS and SASEGT. The length of the CDR3 is 12 residues. A few counts support this clonotype. Antigen: not known. Time point meaning: persistent/refractory GD, antithyroid drugs over 5 years with positive TRAb. Generation of the TCR library employed RNA extracted from PBMCs. As a group, patients came from one endocrinology department in Xi'an, China. EDTA tubes collected around 10 milliliters of peripheral blood. Study-wide points: Owing to a sample size that was small, accuracy may have been reduced. Persistent disease exhibited a predilection for TRBV28, TRBJ1-2 and TRBJ2-5.

Arm-PCR of CDR3 regions and iRepertoire HTBI primers were the basis on which TCR beta libraries were built. TCRdb recomputed calls from the multiplex PCR reads with MiXCR, one row per CDR3 protein. The sample records about 460,000 distinct CDR3 sequences, approximately 23% being singletons. The sample consisted of peripheral blood mononuclear cells (PBMCs), taken when the disease was refractory, from a patient treated with antithyroid drugs. The TCR originated in a female donor with Graves disease. The gene calls are TRBV6-1 and TRBJ2-7; D remains unclear. The CDR3 is CATSPASIEQYF. The CDR3 region has the DNA TGTGCCACCAGCCCGGCGTCTATCGAGCAGTACTTC.